These T cell receptor beta chains were read from a single sample in a study of cytomegalovirus exposure and HLA in healthy donors. TCRdb's copy holds only in-frame clones and misses some; the assay was immunoSEQ multiplex PCR. The table shows approximately 89,000 clones, with around 84% occurring only once. The sample taken for sequencing was PBMCs. The receptors stem from a middle-aged man in good health and CMV-seropositive. Each CDR3 is given with its conserved first and last residue. A D gene is named only where the DNA matches it firmly. Clone sizes are given selectively: once, few, many, or a class where the clone is expanded.

clone_size j_call v_call d_call cdr3_nt cdr3_aa
once TRBJ2-7 TRBV5-1 - TGCGCCAGCAGCCAGGGCGATGGGGCCTACGAGCAGTACTTC CASSQGDGAYEQYF
- TRBJ1-4 TRBV2 - TGTGCCGGAAGAAGGGAGTATAATGAAAAACTGTTTTTT CAGRREYNEKLFF
- TRBJ2-2 TRBV5-6 - TGTGCCAGCAACCTACGGGACTTCACACAGGTGGAGCTGTTTTTT CASNLRDFTQVELFF
- TRBJ2-7 TRBV2 TRBD1 TGTGCCAGCAGAGACAGGGGACGGCAGTACTTC CASRDRGRQYF
- TRBJ2-2 TRBV4-1 - TGCGCCAGCAGCCCCACAGGGGGGGCGAACACCGGGGAGCTGTTTTTT CASSPTGGANTGELFF
once TRBJ2-5 TRBV11-2 - TGTGCCAGCAGCTTATCGGGCCCCGGAAGGGGTCAAGAGACCCAGTACTTC CASSLSGPGRGQETQYF
- TRBJ2-6 TRBV5-6 - TGTGCCAGCAGCCTGAGGAGATCTGGGGCCAACGTCCTGACTTTC CASSLRRSGANVLTF
once TRBJ2-2 TRBV5-1 - TGCGCCAGCAGCCTCAACACCGGGGAGCTGTTTTTT CASSLNTGELFF
- TRBJ1-1 TRBV6-6 - TGTGCCAGCAGTTACTCTCAGGGACTCATGAACACTGAAGCTTTCTTT CASSYSQGLMNTEAFF
- TRBJ1-5 TRBV6-1 - TGTGCCAGCAGTGAGTCCCTCGAACTATCCCAGCATTTT CASSESLELSQHF
- TRBJ1-1 TRBV15 - TGTGCCACCAGCAGACAACAGGCCCTGAACACCGAAGCTTTCTTT CATSRQQALNTEAFF
- TRBJ1-3 TRBV2 - TGTGCCAGCGGGCGAGAACCCAGGGCGAGTGGAAACACCATATATTTT CASGREPRASGNTIYF
- TRBJ2-7 TRBV28 - TGTGCCAGCACCGGGGGCAGGGGGACCTACGAGCAGTACTTC CASTGGRGTYEQYF
- TRBJ2-1 TRBV7-8 - TGTGCCAGCAGCTCTTTGGAGTTCCCCGAAACCCCCTACAATGAGCAGTTCTTC CASSSLEFPETPYNEQFF
few TRBJ1-1 TRBV5-1 - TGCGCCAGCAGTTACAGGGCTGAGGACACTGAAGCTTTCTTT CASSYRAEDTEAFF
- TRBJ1-1 TRBV6-5 - TGTGCCAGCAGGGGCCCGGGGGATTACACTGAAGCTTTCTTT CASRGPGDYTEAFF
- TRBJ1-3 TRBV5-1 - TGCGCCAGCAGCCCAGGGGACCGAAACACCATATATTTT CASSPGDRNTIYF
- TRBJ1-1 TRBV13 TRBD1 TGTGCCAGCAGCCGCCGGACAGGATTGAACACTGAAGCTTTCTTT CASSRRTGLNTEAFF
few TRBJ1-5 TRBV28 TRBD1 TGTGCCAGTGAACAGGGGGGCGCAGTCCAGCCCCAGCATTTT CASEQGGAVQPQHF
- TRBJ2-4 TRBV21-1 - TGTGCCAGCAGCAACGGGACTAGGGCATCAATAGCCAAAAACATTCAGTACTTC CASSNGTRASIAKNIQYF
once TRBJ2-5 TRBV2 TRBD1 TGTGCCAGCAGTAAGGACAGGGGCCAAGAGACCCAGTACTTC CASSKDRGQETQYF
- TRBJ2-7 TRBV7-8 - TGTGCCAGCAGCGTAGCCGGGGTCCACGAGCAGTACTTC CASSVAGVHEQYF
- TRBJ2-6 TRBV7-2 - TGTGCCAGCAGCAGGGGGGGTGGTTCTGGGGCCAACGTCCTGACTTTC CASSRGGGSGANVLTF
- TRBJ2-3 TRBV5-1 - TGCGCCAGCAGCTTGGGTGCGGGGAGCACAGATACGCAGTATTTT CASSLGAGSTDTQYF
- TRBJ1-3 TRBV6-1 - TGTGCCAGCAGGATGGAGGGGCTCGCTGGAAACACCATATATTTT CASRMEGLAGNTIYF
- TRBJ2-2 TRBV28 - TGTGCCAGCAGTTACATGAACACCGGGGAGCTGTTTTTT CASSYMNTGELFF
- TRBJ2-7 TRBV19 - TGTGCCAGTAGAAACCATCCAGGGCCCCACGAGCAGTACTTC CASRNHPGPHEQYF
- TRBJ2-7 TRBV6-1 - TGTGCCAGCAGTGAGACAGGACAGCTCTCCTACGAGCAGTACTTC CASSETGQLSYEQYF
- TRBJ2-1 TRBV5-1 TRBD1 TGCGCCAGCAGCCCGACAGGGGCCGACAATGAGCAGTTCTTC CASSPTGADNEQFF
- TRBJ2-5 TRBV5-1 TRBD2 TGCGCCAGCAGTTCGGGACTAGCGGGACTTAAGGAGACCCAGTACTTC CASSSGLAGLKETQYF
- TRBJ1-4 TRBV7-9 - TGTGCCAGCAGCCAGACAGCAACTAATGAAAAACTGTTTTTT CASSQTATNEKLFF
- TRBJ1-2 TRBV5-6 - TGTGCCAGCAGCTTGGATTTAGGGGGGGACATTTCTGGCTACACCTTC CASSLDLGGDISGYTF
- TRBJ2-1 TRBV11-3 TRBD1 TGTGCCAGCAGCTTTCAACGGACAGGGAACTTCTTC CASSFQRTGNFF
- TRBJ1-1 TRBV19 TRBD1 TGTGCCACCACAACAGGGGGCGCGGTCGGCGGGAAGGCTTTCTTT CATTTGGAVGGKAFF
- TRBJ1-2 TRBV18 TRBD1 TGTGCCAGCTCACTACAGGGGGCGCGGGAAAACTATGGCTACACCTTC CASSLQGARENYGYTF
- TRBJ1-2 TRBV6-1 - TGTGCCAGCCGACAGTTCCTCGCTAACTATGGCTACACCTTC CASRQFLANYGYTF
few TRBJ2-6 TRBV4-1 TRBD1 TGCGCCAGCAGCCAAGATGCAGGGGGCTCCTCCTCTGGGGCCAACGTCCTGACTTTC CASSQDAGGSSSGANVLTF
- TRBJ2-1 TRBV6-6 TRBD2 TGTGCCAGCAGTAGGCTAGCGGGAGAGAATGAGCAGTTCTTC CASSRLAGENEQFF
- TRBJ2-1 TRBV7-2 TRBD2 TGTGCCAGCAGCTTAGCTTGGCGGGGGGGCCATGAGCAGTTCTTC CASSLAWRGGHEQFF
- TRBJ1-1 TRBV11-3 - TGTGCCAGCAGCCTGGGGGGTTCGGGTAGGGACACTGAAGCTTTCTTT CASSLGGSGRDTEAFF
- TRBJ2-3 TRBV5-1 - TGCGCCAGCAGCTCCTCAGCGGGTCCAGATACGCAGTATTTT CASSSSAGPDTQYF